Sequencing of this TCR beta chain was carried out in a study of CD8 T cells in ankylosing spondylitis. Study findings and constraints: Blood of patients with ankylosing spondylitis appeared to be characterized by a TCR beta motif of about 8 highly homologous variants.

This CDR3 is 16 amino acids long. Germline V gives CDR1 SGHRS, CDR2 YFSETQ. The J segment lost 5 bases and the V segment lost 3 bases, leaving 13 bases of the junction unmatched. For TCR beta, libraries came from quantitative 5'-RACE with molecular barcodes. TCRdb re-called the 5' RACE reads with MiXCR, one entry per CDR3 protein. Here the sample spans about 120,000 distinct CDR3 sequences, roughly an eighth being singletons. This clonotype was seen once. No antigen is known for it. This may arise from a read error, as a much more abundant clone is one base away. The sequence was collected from a female donor with ankylosing spondylitis or in good health (not recorded which). The J gene is TRBJ2-5, the V gene TRBV5-1; 7 bases map to TRBD1. The sample comprised blood, either unsorted or a sorted T cell fraction (not recorded which). CDR3 protein: CASSSGSGGQVETQYF. CDR3 DNA: TGCGCCAGCAGCTCGGGATCCGGAGGACAGGTGGAGACCCAGTACTTC. Full variable domain (remainder filled in from reference TRBV5-1 and TRBJ2-5): KAGVTQTPRYLIKTRGQQVTLSCSPISGHRSVSWYQQTPGQGLQFLFEYFSETQRNKGNFPGRFSGRQFSNSRSEMNVSTLELGDSALYLCASSSGSGGQVETQYFGPGTRLLVL.